The entry below gives a single TCR beta chain sequence along with its context. This entry comes from a study of patients and donors after allogeneic stem cell transplantation. The V gene's germline CDR1 is MNHEY and CDR2 SMNVEV (reference sequence). The germline V and J ends were trimmed by 3 bases and 3 bases, with 14 bases remaining between them. The CDR3 extends over 15 amino acids. MiXCR was run by TCRdb on the RT-PCR reads, yielding one entry per CDR3 protein. The table has fewer than 75,000 distinct CDR3 sequences, roughly 15% seen once. V and J are TRBV27 and TRBJ2-5; D gene unclear. The clonotype comes from a human donor who was either an allogeneic HSCT recipient or a stem cell or donor lymphocyte infusion donor (not recorded which). It is not recorded whose cells these are; they may come from a transplant donor. Source material: blood, either unsorted or a sorted T cell fraction (not recorded which). Written as DNA, the CDR3 is TGTGCCAGCAGTTTGGGCAGGCCTTCTGAAGAGACCCAGTACTTC. Translation: CASSLGRPSEETQYF.